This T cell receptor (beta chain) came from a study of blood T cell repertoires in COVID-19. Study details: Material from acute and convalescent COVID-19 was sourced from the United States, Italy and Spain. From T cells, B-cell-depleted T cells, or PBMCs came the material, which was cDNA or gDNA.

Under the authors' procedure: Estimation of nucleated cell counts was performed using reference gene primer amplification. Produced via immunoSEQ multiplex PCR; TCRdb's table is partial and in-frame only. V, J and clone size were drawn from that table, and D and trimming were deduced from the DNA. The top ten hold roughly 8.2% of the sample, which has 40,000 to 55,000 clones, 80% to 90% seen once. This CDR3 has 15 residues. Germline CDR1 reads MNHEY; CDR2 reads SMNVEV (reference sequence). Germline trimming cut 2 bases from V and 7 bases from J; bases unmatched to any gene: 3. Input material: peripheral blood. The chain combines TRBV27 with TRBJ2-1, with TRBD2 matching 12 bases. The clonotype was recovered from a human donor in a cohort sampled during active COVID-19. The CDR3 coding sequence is TGTGCCAGCAGTTTACTAGCGGGGGGGCTGAATGAGCAGTTCTTC. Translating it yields CASSLLAGGLNEQFF.